These 26 T cell receptor beta chains were all obtained from the same sample, sequenced in a study of shared clonotypes between healthy human individuals. TCRdb's copy holds only in-frame clones and misses some; the assay was immunoSEQ multiplex PCR. The sample holds a few hundred thousand clones, less than 98% seen once. The specimen was naive CD4+ T cells sorted from blood. The subset is: CD45RA+ positively selected. The receptors come from a woman aged 25-40 years in good health.

The chain links TRBV5-8 to TRBJ2-1; tentatively, D is TRBD1 or TRBD2 (5 bases each). The CDR3 runs 14 residues. Germline CDR1 reads SGHTS; CDR2 reads YDEGEE. The germline V and J ends were trimmed by 2 bases and 8 bases, with 14 bases remaining between them. The CDR3 nucleotides read TGTGCCAGCAGCTTCCGTGCAGGGAGCTATGAGCAGTTCTTC. Its translation is CASSFRAGSYEQFF. Together with reference TRBV5-8 and TRBJ2-1, the CDR3 gives the full variable domain: EAGVTQSPTHLIKTRGQQATLRCSPISGHTSVYWYQQALGLGLQFLLWYDEGEERNRGNFPPRFSGRQFPNYSSELNVNALELEDSALYLCASSFRAGSYEQFFGPGTRLTVL.

The chain joins TRBV10-3 to TRBJ2-3; D is possibly TRBD1 or TRBD2 (6 bases each). CDR1 and CDR2 (germline): ENHRY, SYGVKD. CDR3 length: 14 residues. V dropped 6 bases and J dropped 6 bases, with 16 bases sitting between them. DNA of the CDR3: TGTGCCATCAGCCAAGGGGGGTCAGCGGATACGCAGTATTTT. The encoded protein is CAISQGGSADTQYF.

This chain uses TRBV25-1 with TRBJ2-7; 8 bases align to TRBD2. Germline CDR1 and CDR2: MGHDK and SYGVNS. The CDR3 is 15 amino acids. The junction had 4 bases not matched to a gene; V was cut back by 2 bases and J by 1 base. The CDR3 DNA follows: TGTGCCAGCAGTGAAAGCGGGAGTAATTCCTACGAGCAGTACTTC. Encoded protein: CASSESGSNSYEQYF.

The chain couples TRBV11-2 to TRBJ2-7; the D gene is possibly TRBD2 (5 bases). V lost 0 bases to trimming and J lost 0 bases, with 9 bases between them. CDR3 length equals 15 residues. Germline V gives CDR1 SGHAT, CDR2 FQNNGV. CDR3 coding DNA: TGTGCCAGCAGCTTAGATATCCGGGACTCCTACGAGCAGTACTTC. Its protein product is CASSLDIRDSYEQYF. The full variable domain, with the rest looked up from reference TRBV11-2 and TRBJ2-7, is EAGVAQSPRYKIIEKRQSVAFWCNPISGHATLYWYQQILGQGPKLLIQFQNNGVVDDSQLPKDRFSAERLKGVDSTLKIQPAKLEDSAVYLCASSLDIRDSYEQYFGPGTRLTVT.

In DNA form, the CDR3 reads TGCGCCAGCAGCTCCGGGGGACTTAGCACAGATACGCAGTATTTT. It encodes CASSSGGLSTDTQYF. The chain couples TRBV5-1 to TRBJ2-3, with a tentative D call TRBD2 (6 bases). The CDR3 covers 15 residues. Trimming stripped 3 bases from V and 0 bases from J, with 11 bases between. Germline assignment: CDR1 SGHRS and CDR2 YFSETQ.

Comment on this clone: The same CDR3 can be traced to other DNA sequences in this sample. The chain employs TRBV6-6 and TRBJ1-5; D is undetermined. The CDR3 is 12 residues long. V dropped 4 bases and J dropped 2 bases, with 3 bases sitting between them. The germline gives CDR1 MNHNY, CDR2 SVGAGI (reference sequence). The CDR3 protein is CASSSGNQPQHF. In DNA, the CDR3 is TGTGCCAGCAGTTCTGGCAATCAGCCCCAGCATTTT.

The genes are TRBV5-4 and TRBJ2-7; 7 positions match TRBD2. Germline-derived CDR1 and CDR2 are SGHNT and YYREEE (reference sequence). With V trimmed by 7 bases and J by 7 bases, 23 bases remained unmatched. The CDR3 runs 17 residues. The CDR3 loop reads CASLKGVGSGLSGEQYF. The CDR3 DNA reads as TGTGCCAGCCTTAAAGGAGTCGGTAGCGGGCTATCGGGTGAGCAGTACTTC.

This chain connects TRBV19 to TRBJ2-5; possibly TRBD1 for D (6 bases). The J call may be incorrect, as the DNA end agrees better with TRBJ2-7. CDR1 LNHDA and CDR2 SQIVND come from the germline V gene (reference sequence). CDR3 length: 15 residues. CDR3 in DNA: TGTGCCAGTAAGAGGACAGCAGCTAACTCCTACGAGCAGTACTTC. Residues: CASKRTAANSYEQYF.

V usage is TRBV20-1 and J usage is TRBJ1-5; TRBD1 is a possible D gene (5 bases). Germline V CDR1 and CDR2: DFQATT, SNEGSKA (reference sequence). The CDR3 loop spans 10 amino acids. The V and J ends lost 7 bases and 5 bases respectively, with 6 bases between them. This CDR3 reads CSVGDQPQHF. The CDR3 DNA is TGCAGTGTAGGGGATCAGCCCCAGCATTTT.

The chain links TRBV28 to TRBJ2-3; 11 nucleotides align to TRBD2. With V trimmed by 5 bases and J by 4 bases, 5 bases remained unmatched. CDR3 length equals 15 residues. The germline V gene encodes CDR1 MDHEN and CDR2 SYDVKM. This CDR3 reads CASSNSGRGADTQYF. The CDR3 region has the DNA TGTGCCAGCAGTAATAGCGGGAGGGGGGCAGATACGCAGTATTTT.

The V gene is TRBV5-4, the J gene TRBJ2-1, with 12 bases that match TRBD2. CDR3 length equals 17 residues. Germline-derived CDR1 and CDR2 are SGHNT and YYREEE (reference sequence). Trimming cost V 0 bases and J 3 bases; bases outside gene matches: 4. The DNA of the CDR3 is TGTGCCAGCAGCTTGGCCGGACTAGCGGGGATCTACAATGAGCAGTTCTTC. Protein sequence: CASSLAGLAGIYNEQFF. Based on the CDR3 plus reference TRBV5-4 and TRBJ2-1, the full variable domain is ETGVTQSPTHLIKTRGQQVTLRCSSQSGHNTVSWYQQALGQGPQFIFQYYREEENGRGNFPPRFSGLQFPNYSSELNVNALELDDSALYLCASSLAGLAGIYNEQFFGPGTRLTVL.

The CDR3 DNA is TGTGCCAGCAGTTTCACCGTCTCGGGTATCGATGAGCAGTTCTTC. Translation gives CASSFTVSGIDEQFF. The chain carries TRBV28 and TRBJ2-1; D uncertain. V dropped 3 bases and J dropped 8 bases, with 17 bases sitting between them. Looked up from germline, CDR1 is MDHEN and CDR2 is SYDVKM. CDR3 length: 15 residues. The variable domain in full, with the rest retrieved from reference TRBV28 and TRBJ2-1, is DVKVTQSSRYLVKRTGEKVFLECVQDMDHENMFWYRQDPGLGLRLIYFSYDVKMKEKGDIPEGYSVSREKKERFSLILESASTNQTSMYLCASSFTVSGIDEQFFGPGTRLTVL.

V is TRBV2 and J is TRBJ2-1; D not certain. Germline CDR1 SNHLY, CDR2 FYNNEI. Trimming took off 7 bases at V and 9 bases at J, with 16 bases between the two ends. This CDR3 has 13 amino acids. The CDR3 here is CASNGRSDGEQFF. The CDR3, as DNA: TGTGCCAGCAACGGCAGGTCGGATGGTGAGCAGTTCTTC.

This chain connects TRBV5-6 to TRBJ2-2; D unresolved. The CDR3 runs 14 residues. Trimming pared 0 bases from V and 2 bases from J, leaving 5 bases between. Germline loops: CDR1 SGHDT, CDR2 YYEEEE. CDR3 in DNA: TGTGCCAGCAGCTTGGGAGATAACACCGGGGAGCTGTTTTTT. This codes for CASSLGDNTGELFF.

The chain uses TRBV2 and TRBJ1-2; D is perhaps TRBD1 (5 bases). The germline V gene has CDR1 SNHLY and CDR2 FYNNEI. The ends were cut back, 6 bases at V and 0 bases at J, with 8 bases in the middle. This CDR3 contains 13 residues. As DNA, the CDR3 is TGTGCCAGCAGAATACAGGCTAACTATGGCTACACCTTC. It specifies CASRIQANYGYTF.

The rearrangement links TRBV11-2 to TRBJ1-2; D not resolved. Between the trimmed V and J ends, which lost 0 bases and 2 bases, there was a span of 4 bases. This CDR3 region has 13 residues. Germline values: CDR1 SGHAT, CDR2 FQNNGV. CDR3 protein: CASSLDRNYGYTF. The DNA for the CDR3 is TGTGCCAGCAGCTTAGATCGGAACTATGGCTACACCTTC. Looking up the rest from reference TRBV11-2 and TRBJ1-2 gives the full variable domain: EAGVAQSPRYKIIEKRQSVAFWCNPISGHATLYWYQQILGQGPKLLIQFQNNGVVDDSQLPKDRFSAERLKGVDSTLKIQPAKLEDSAVYLCASSLDRNYGYTFGSGTRLTVV.

This chain links TRBV28 with TRBJ2-1, with 10 bases identical to TRBD2. Germline V gives CDR1 MDHEN, CDR2 SYDVKM. The V and J ends lost 1 base and 9 bases, in that order; junction bases with no gene match: 6. The CDR3 contains 15 residues. The CDR3 sequence: CASSLSSGRYSEQFF. The CDR3 DNA reads as TGTGCCAGCAGTTTATCTAGCGGGAGATATAGTGAGCAGTTCTTC.

The V gene is TRBV4-1, the J gene TRBJ2-2, with D possibly being TRBD1 or TRBD2 (5 bases each). CDR3 size: 18 residues. Germline CDR1 and CDR2: MGHRA and YSYEKL. Trimming removed 2 bases from V and 1 base from J, with 17 bases in between. CDR3 DNA: TGCGCCAGCAGCCAACCCCAGAGGGGCCTACGGAACACCGGGGAGCTGTTTTTT. Its translation: CASSQPQRGLRNTGELFF.

V usage is TRBV7-3 and J usage is TRBJ2-1, with no clear D. V was clipped by 8 bases and J by 0 bases, with 14 bases between them. This CDR3 comprises 15 residues. Germline-derived CDR1 and CDR2 are SGHTA and FQGTGA. The CDR3, as DNA: TGTGCCAGCTCATCCCGGGTGAGCTCCTACAATGAGCAGTTCTTC. This sequence encodes CASSSRVSSYNEQFF.

The V call is TRBV28, the J call TRBJ2-5; D might be TRBD2 (5 bases). The CDR3 is made up of 14 amino acids. Germline V gives CDR1 MDHEN, CDR2 SYDVKM. V lost 2 bases and J 4 bases, leaving 11 bases between the germline ends. DNA for the CDR3: TGTGCCAGCAGTTTACTTCTGAGCGGAGAGACCCAGTACTTC. This gives the protein CASSLLLSGETQYF. Looking up the rest from reference TRBV28 and TRBJ2-5 gives the full variable domain: DVKVTQSSRYLVKRTGEKVFLECVQDMDHENMFWYRQDPGLGLRLIYFSYDVKMKEKGDIPEGYSVSREKKERFSLILESASTNQTSMYLCASSLLLSGETQYFGPGTRLLVL.

V and J are TRBV6-4 and TRBJ2-7, with D possibly matching TRBD2 (5 bases). Germline values: CDR1 MRHNA, CDR2 SNTAGT. V lost 2 bases and J 2 bases, leaving 10 bases between the germline ends. The CDR3 consists of 14 residues. CDR3 amino acids: CASSDGKGAYEQYF. CDR3 coding DNA: TGTGCCAGCAGTGACGGTAAGGGAGCCTACGAGCAGTACTTC.

The chain links TRBV28 to TRBJ2-1; D is unclear. Germline V gene sequence: CDR1 MDHEN, CDR2 SYDVKM. V lost 2 bases to trimming and J lost 6 bases, with 14 bases between them. This CDR3 has 15 residues. The CDR3 region has the DNA TGTGCCAGCAGTTTAGCGGACCGGGTTGGCAATGAGCAGTTCTTC. Protein: CASSLADRVGNEQFF.

This rearrangement joins TRBV7-6 to TRBJ2-7; 12 bases line up with TRBD2. The CDR3 contains 15 residues. The V gene end was trimmed by 5 bases and the J gene end by 6 bases; junction bases not matched to a gene: 8. Germline lookup yields CDR1 SGHVS and CDR2 FNYEAQ. The CDR3 nucleotides read TGTGCCAGCAGCCTCCCTAGCGGGAGGGCCAGCGAGCAGTACTTC. This gives the protein CASSLPSGRASEQYF.

The V and J genes are TRBV5-1 and TRBJ2-7; 9 nucleotides line up with TRBD2. Germline V gene lookup returns CDR1 SGHRS and CDR2 YFSETQ. J gave up 0 bases and V 4 bases, and 11 bases lay outside the gene matches. This CDR3 is 17 amino acids long. The CDR3 loop is CASSPPTSGLTSYEQYF. CDR3 coding DNA: TGCGCCAGCAGCCCCCCCACTAGCGGGTTGACCTCCTACGAGCAGTACTTC.

CDR3 nucleotides: TGTGCCAGCAGTGAAGCGCCGGGAGTCTCCTACAATGAGCAGTTCTTC. Amino acid sequence: CASSEAPGVSYNEQFF. The genes are TRBV6-1 and TRBJ2-1; possibly TRBD2 for D (6 bases). Germline assignment: CDR1 MNHNS and CDR2 SASEGT. This CDR3 region has 16 residues. V lost 0 bases and J 0 bases, leaving 9 bases between the germline ends.

This rearrangement joins TRBV7-6 to TRBJ2-2; 7 bases are a match to TRBD1. Germline trimming cut 4 bases from V and 0 bases from J; bases unmatched to any gene: 5. Germline V gene sequence: CDR1 SGHVS, CDR2 FNYEAQ. The CDR3 runs to 16 residues. The CDR3 DNA sequence: TGTGCCAGCAGCTCGCCCGGGACAGCGAACACCGGGGAGCTGTTTTTT. This translates into CASSSPGTANTGELFF. Full variable domain (rest looked up from reference TRBV7-6 and TRBJ2-2): GAGVSQSPRYKVTKRGQDVALRCDPISGHVSLYWYRQALGQGPEFLTYFNYEAQQDKSGLPNDRFSAERPEGSISTLTIQRTEQRDSAMYRCASSSPGTANTGELFFGEGSRLTVL.